This T cell receptor beta chain was retrieved from a study of T cells in localized non-small cell lung cancer. Study-level findings and limits: Uninvolved adjacent lung showed higher T cell clonality than tumor. Higher T cell density in the blood was associated with longer overall survival, whereas higher adjacent-lung clonality associated with shorter survival.

In its sample, this clone was seen a few times. Its antigen is currently unknown. Using immunoSEQ multiplex PCR, the repertoire was profiled, and TCRdb retains in-frame clones only, with some absent. The table shows under 2,500 clones, with around 18% occurring only once. CDR1 and CDR2 (germline): SGHNT, YENEEA. V lost 3 bases and J 4 bases, leaving 15 bases between the germline ends. The CDR3 runs to 15 residues. This sequence originates from a male donor at least 60 years old with stage I non-small cell lung cancer. Sequences were derived from normal lung tissue next to the tumor, sampled before any cancer treatment. This sequence joins TRBV11-3 and TRBJ1-1; D gene uncertain. The CDR3 loop reads CASSLVWGVGTEAFF. CDR3 coding DNA: TGTGCCAGCAGCTTGGTTTGGGGAGTGGGCACTGAAGCTTTCTTT.